Listed below are T cell receptor beta chains from one sample, sequenced in a study of OX40 agonist ivuxolimab in advanced cancers. Some clones are missing from TCRdb's copy, which holds only in-frame ones; the method was immunoSEQ multiplex PCR. The sample has approximately 39,000 clones, 79% seen once. The sequencing here drew on CD4+ or CD8+ T cells sorted from blood, taken in a trial of the OX40 agonist ivuxolimab. The receptor set was obtained from an adult with an advanced solid tumor such as melanoma, head and neck, liver or kidney cancer. Both conserved end residues are part of each CDR3. D genes are given only for firm matches. Clone size is shown for a subset of rows, as once, few, many or a class of expanded clone.

j_gene: TRBJ2-3
abundance: -
v_gene: TRBV5-1
d_gene: -
CDR3aa: CASSLVAGGSTDTQYF
CDR3nt: TGCGCCAGCAGCTTGGTGGCAGGGGGGAGCACAGATACGCAGTATTTT

j_gene: TRBJ1-2
abundance: -
v_gene: TRBV5-4
d_gene: -
CDR3aa: CASSSSGGYTF
CDR3nt: TGTGCCAGCAGCTCTTCCGGTGGCTACACCTTC

j_gene: TRBJ2-3
abundance: -
v_gene: TRBV11-2
d_gene: -
CDR3aa: CASSLTSSTDTQYF
CDR3nt: TGTGCCAGCAGCTTGACTTCTAGCACAGATACGCAGTATTTT

j_gene: TRBJ2-3
abundance: -
v_gene: TRBV6-1
d_gene: TRBD2
CDR3aa: CASSGGTSIKDTQYF
CDR3nt: TGTGCCAGCAGTGGGGGGACTAGCATCAAAGATACGCAGTATTTT

j_gene: TRBJ2-3
abundance: -
v_gene: TRBV30
d_gene: -
CDR3aa: CAWSVWGSTDTQYF
CDR3nt: TGTGCCTGGAGTGTGTGGGGGAGCACAGATACGCAGTATTTT

j_gene: TRBJ1-1
abundance: -
v_gene: TRBV5-5
d_gene: TRBD1
CDR3aa: CASSTGVGTEAFF
CDR3nt: TGTGCCAGCAGCACAGGGGTGGGAACTGAAGCTTTCTTT

j_gene: TRBJ2-7
abundance: -
v_gene: TRBV6-6
d_gene: TRBD2
CDR3aa: CASSSSSGYEQYF
CDR3nt: TGTGCCAGCAGTTCATCTAGCGGCTACGAGCAGTACTTC

j_gene: TRBJ1-1
abundance: -
v_gene: TRBV30
d_gene: -
CDR3aa: CAWRPGMNTEAFF
CDR3nt: TGTGCCTGGAGACCGGGTATGAACACTGAAGCTTTCTTT

j_gene: TRBJ2-2
abundance: -
v_gene: TRBV5-2
d_gene: -
CDR3aa: CASSPLPSTGELFF
CDR3nt: TGTGCCAGCAGCCCCTTACCCTCCACCGGGGAGCTGTTTTTT

j_gene: TRBJ1-1
abundance: -
v_gene: TRBV5-1
d_gene: -
CDR3aa: CASRRQSHTEAFF
CDR3nt: TGCGCCAGCAGACGCCAGAGTCACACTGAGGCTTTCTTT

j_gene: TRBJ1-3
abundance: -
v_gene: TRBV30
d_gene: -
CDR3aa: CAWSVPRKGRPGNTIYF
CDR3nt: TGTGCCTGGAGTGTACCCCGAAAGGGACGTCCTGGAAACACCATATATTTT

j_gene: TRBJ1-1
abundance: once
v_gene: TRBV30
d_gene: -
CDR3aa: CAWRLQGSTEAFF
CDR3nt: TGTGCCTGGAGGTTGCAGGGGAGCACTGAAGCTTTCTTT

j_gene: TRBJ2-5
abundance: medium-sized
v_gene: TRBV28
d_gene: TRBD2
CDR3aa: CASSPQLASQYF
CDR3nt: TGTGCCAGCAGTCCTCAACTAGCGTCCCAGTACTTC

j_gene: TRBJ2-7
abundance: -
v_gene: TRBV5-1
d_gene: -
CDR3aa: CASSFNRLSSYEQYF
CDR3nt: TGCGCCAGCAGCTTTAACAGGCTCAGCTCCTACGAGCAGTACTTC

j_gene: TRBJ1-1
abundance: -
v_gene: TRBV19
d_gene: TRBD1
CDR3aa: CASSIQVWDRGRGTEAFF
CDR3nt: TGTGCCAGTAGTATTCAAGTCTGGGACAGGGGGCGAGGTACTGAAGCTTTCTTT

j_gene: TRBJ1-2
abundance: -
v_gene: TRBV6-1
d_gene: -
CDR3aa: CASTRTDLYGYTF
CDR3nt: TGTGCCAGCACACGGACAGACCTCTATGGCTACACCTTC

j_gene: TRBJ2-5
abundance: -
v_gene: TRBV7-9
d_gene: TRBD1
CDR3aa: CASADRGGETQYF
CDR3nt: TGTGCCAGCGCGGACAGGGGCGGAGAGACCCAGTACTTC

j_gene: TRBJ1-2
abundance: -
v_gene: TRBV11-1
d_gene: TRBD1
CDR3aa: CASSFTQGVGYGYTF
CDR3nt: TGTGCCAGCAGCTTCACACAGGGGGTTGGCTATGGCTACACCTTC

j_gene: TRBJ1-1
abundance: -
v_gene: TRBV27
d_gene: -
CDR3aa: CASSLRPDTNTEAFF
CDR3nt: TGTGCCAGCAGTTTACGACCGGACACGAACACTGAAGCTTTCTTT

j_gene: TRBJ1-2
abundance: -
v_gene: TRBV5-1
d_gene: -
CDR3aa: CASSSTTGYGYTF
CDR3nt: TGCGCCAGCAGCTCTACGACAGGCTATGGCTACACCTTC

j_gene: TRBJ2-5
abundance: -
v_gene: TRBV6-1
d_gene: TRBD1
CDR3aa: CASSEGTGMRETQYF
CDR3nt: TGTGCCAGCAGTGAAGGGACAGGTATGAGAGAGACCCAGTACTTC

j_gene: TRBJ1-2
abundance: -
v_gene: TRBV6-1
d_gene: -
CDR3aa: CASSERGGTYGYTF
CDR3nt: TGTGCCAGCAGTGAAAGGGGTGGTACCTATGGCTACACCTTC

j_gene: TRBJ2-5
abundance: -
v_gene: TRBV27
d_gene: -
CDR3aa: CASSRQGGQETQYF
CDR3nt: TGTGCCAGCAGTCGCCAGGGAGGACAAGAGACCCAGTACTTC

j_gene: TRBJ2-3
abundance: few
v_gene: TRBV9
d_gene: -
CDR3aa: CASSEEASTYTDTQYF
CDR3nt: TGTGCCAGCAGCGAAGAGGCAAGCACATACACAGATACGCAGTATTTT

j_gene: TRBJ2-1
abundance: -
v_gene: TRBV10-3
d_gene: TRBD2
CDR3aa: CAISERLTSGGVF
CDR3nt: TGTGCCATCAGTGAGCGCCTAACTAGCGGGGGGGTCTTC

j_gene: TRBJ2-7
abundance: once
v_gene: TRBV13
d_gene: -
CDR3aa: CASSPPAAYEQYF
CDR3nt: TGTGCCAGCAGCCCCCCAGCGGCCTACGAGCAGTACTTC

j_gene: TRBJ2-2
abundance: -
v_gene: TRBV5-6
d_gene: TRBD2
CDR3aa: CASSLLAGGGELFF
CDR3nt: TGTGCCAGCAGCTTATTAGCGGGTGGCGGGGAGCTGTTTTTT

j_gene: TRBJ2-5
abundance: -
v_gene: TRBV5-8
d_gene: -
CDR3aa: CASSGGSGGGETQYF
CDR3nt: TGTGCCAGCAGCGGGGGCTCGGGGGGCGGAGAGACCCAGTACTTC

j_gene: TRBJ2-7
abundance: once
v_gene: TRBV5-1
d_gene: -
CDR3aa: CASSPGMGTHYEQYF
CDR3nt: TGCGCCAGCAGCCCTGGGATGGGGACACACTACGAGCAGTACTTC

j_gene: TRBJ1-1
abundance: -
v_gene: TRBV5-1
d_gene: -
CDR3aa: CASSLAGRTEAFF
CDR3nt: TGCGCCAGCAGCTTGGCTGGACGGACTGAAGCTTTCTTT

j_gene: TRBJ2-1
abundance: -
v_gene: TRBV7-6
d_gene: TRBD2
CDR3aa: CASSLAGGAYEQFF
CDR3nt: TGTGCCAGCAGCTTAGCCGGGGGGGCCTATGAGCAGTTCTTC

j_gene: TRBJ1-1
abundance: -
v_gene: TRBV6-5
d_gene: TRBD1
CDR3aa: CASRGSQGGTEAFF
CDR3nt: TGTGCCAGCAGGGGATCTCAGGGGGGAACTGAAGCTTTCTTT

j_gene: TRBJ1-6
abundance: -
v_gene: TRBV6-5
d_gene: -
CDR3aa: CASSYVSGNSPLHF
CDR3nt: TGTGCCAGCAGTTATGTCAGCGGGAATTCACCCCTCCACTTT

j_gene: TRBJ1-2
abundance: -
v_gene: TRBV9
d_gene: -
CDR3aa: CASSANPKLGAAGGYTF
CDR3nt: TGTGCCAGCAGCGCCAATCCCAAGCTAGGGGCCGCGGGAGGCTACACCTTC

j_gene: TRBJ1-5
abundance: -
v_gene: TRBV5-6
d_gene: -
CDR3aa: CASSLSAGQPQHF
CDR3nt: TGTGCCAGCAGCTTGTCCGCGGGTCAGCCCCAGCATTTT

j_gene: TRBJ1-1
abundance: -
v_gene: TRBV7-9
d_gene: TRBD1
CDR3aa: CASTRGAEAFF
CDR3nt: TGTGCCAGCACCAGGGGGGCTGAAGCTTTCTTT

j_gene: TRBJ2-5
abundance: -
v_gene: TRBV7-7
d_gene: -
CDR3aa: CASSWNPQGETQYF
CDR3nt: TGTGCCAGCAGCTGGAACCCCCAGGGAGAGACCCAGTACTTC

j_gene: TRBJ1-2
abundance: -
v_gene: TRBV4-1
d_gene: -
CDR3aa: CASSQEGSNYGYTF
CDR3nt: TGCGCCAGCAGCCAAGAGGGGTCTAACTATGGCTACACCTTC

j_gene: TRBJ1-1
abundance: -
v_gene: TRBV5-5
d_gene: TRBD1
CDR3aa: CASSVGQGIMNTEAFF
CDR3nt: TGTGCCAGCAGCGTGGGACAGGGTATCATGAACACTGAAGCTTTCTTT

j_gene: TRBJ2-1
abundance: -
v_gene: TRBV2
d_gene: -
CDR3aa: CASSVRTDNEQFF
CDR3nt: TGTGCCAGCAGTGTCAGGACAGACAATGAGCAGTTCTTC

j_gene: TRBJ2-5
abundance: -
v_gene: TRBV25-1
d_gene: -
CDR3aa: CASSNPGPQVTQYF
CDR3nt: TGTGCCAGCAGCAACCCGGGACCGCAGGTGACCCAGTACTTC

j_gene: TRBJ2-1
abundance: -
v_gene: TRBV19
d_gene: -
CDR3aa: CASQQGVNYNEQFF
CDR3nt: TGTGCCAGTCAGCAGGGAGTTAACTACAATGAGCAGTTCTTC

j_gene: TRBJ2-3
abundance: -
v_gene: TRBV10-1
d_gene: -
CDR3aa: CASSLDVGTDTQYF
CDR3nt: TGCGCCAGCAGTCTGGATGTTGGAACAGATACGCAGTATTTT

j_gene: TRBJ2-1
abundance: -
v_gene: TRBV6-6
d_gene: -
CDR3aa: CAGGRIGNEQFF
CDR3nt: TGTGCCGGGGGTCGTATCGGCAATGAGCAGTTCTTC

j_gene: TRBJ2-5
abundance: -
v_gene: TRBV25-1
d_gene: -
CDR3aa: CASSEYKGTYEEQYF
CDR3nt: TGTGCCAGCAGTGAATATAAAGGGACCTACGAGGAGCAGTACTTC

j_gene: TRBJ1-5
abundance: few
v_gene: TRBV27
d_gene: TRBD1
CDR3aa: CASSYGQAQRQPQHF
CDR3nt: TGTGCCAGCAGTTACGGACAGGCTCAAAGGCAGCCCCAGCATTTT

j_gene: TRBJ1-2
abundance: -
v_gene: TRBV15
d_gene: TRBD1
CDR3aa: CATSRGGSDRVGGYTF
CDR3nt: TGTGCCACCAGCAGAGGGGGCTCGGACAGGGTCGGAGGCTACACCTTC

j_gene: TRBJ2-1
abundance: -
v_gene: TRBV25-1
d_gene: -
CDR3aa: CASSAPGQSYNEQFF
CDR3nt: TGTGCCAGCAGTGCCCCGGGACAATCCTACAATGAGCAGTTCTTC

j_gene: TRBJ1-5
abundance: few
v_gene: TRBV10-2
d_gene: -
CDR3aa: CASSGQEGGRAFRGQPQHF
CDR3nt: TGCGCCAGCAGCGGACAAGAGGGGGGAAGAGCGTTCCGAGGTCAGCCCCAGCATTTT

j_gene: TRBJ1-1
abundance: few
v_gene: TRBV9
d_gene: TRBD1
CDR3aa: CASSVTGGVNTEAFF
CDR3nt: TGTGCCAGCAGCGTTACAGGGGGCGTAAACACTGAAGCTTTCTTT

j_gene: TRBJ2-4
abundance: -
v_gene: TRBV2
d_gene: -
CDR3aa: CASRRRQEGENIQYF
CDR3nt: TGTGCCAGCAGGAGACGACAGGAAGGGGAAAACATTCAGTACTTC

j_gene: TRBJ2-7
abundance: -
v_gene: TRBV7-8
d_gene: -
CDR3aa: CASSLGSTGKYEQYF
CDR3nt: TGTGCCAGCAGCTTAGGGTCGACAGGAAAGTACGAGCAGTACTTC

j_gene: TRBJ2-1
abundance: few
v_gene: TRBV30
d_gene: TRBD2
CDR3aa: CAWSLGLAINNEQFF
CDR3nt: TGTGCCTGGAGTCTCGGACTAGCAATCAACAATGAGCAGTTCTTC

j_gene: TRBJ2-6
abundance: -
v_gene: TRBV6-6
d_gene: -
CDR3aa: CASSWGSSGANVLTF
CDR3nt: TGTGCCAGCAGTTGGGGCAGCTCTGGGGCCAACGTCCTGACTTTC

j_gene: TRBJ1-6
abundance: -
v_gene: TRBV28
d_gene: -
CDR3aa: CASSFRSGNSPLHF
CDR3nt: TGTGCCAGCAGTTTTCGGTCGGGAAATTCACCCCTCCACTTT

j_gene: TRBJ1-1
abundance: -
v_gene: TRBV14
d_gene: -
CDR3aa: CASRQVGGLNTEAFF
CDR3nt: TGTGCCAGCAGACAAGTCGGGGGGTTGAACACTGAAGCTTTCTTT